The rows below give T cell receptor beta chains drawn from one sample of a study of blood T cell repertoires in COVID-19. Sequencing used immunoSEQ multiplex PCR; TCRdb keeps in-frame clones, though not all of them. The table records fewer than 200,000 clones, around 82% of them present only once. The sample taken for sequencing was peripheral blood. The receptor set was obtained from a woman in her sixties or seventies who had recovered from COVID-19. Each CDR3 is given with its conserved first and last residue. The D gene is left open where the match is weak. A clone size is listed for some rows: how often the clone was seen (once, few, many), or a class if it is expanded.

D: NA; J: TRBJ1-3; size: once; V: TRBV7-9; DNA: TGTGCCAGCAGCTTAGGGAGTCTGGGCACCATATATTTT; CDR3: CASSLGSLGTIYF
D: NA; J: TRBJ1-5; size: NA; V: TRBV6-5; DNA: TGTGCCAGCAGCCGGGGGGTCCAGGGCAATCAGCCCCAGCATTTT; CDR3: CASSRGVQGNQPQHF
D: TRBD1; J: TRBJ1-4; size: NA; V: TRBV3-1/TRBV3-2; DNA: TGTGCCAGCAGCCACTCGGACAGGGGTAACGAAAAACTGTTTTTT; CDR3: CASSHSDRGNEKLFF
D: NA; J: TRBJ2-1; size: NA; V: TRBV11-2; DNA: TGTGCCAGCAGTTCGTCGGGCCAGCGGGCCAATGAGCAGTTCTTC; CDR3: CASSSSGQRANEQFF
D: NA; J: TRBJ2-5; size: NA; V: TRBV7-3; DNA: TGTGCCAGCAGGGCCAGGGGCGGGTTTGGGGAGACCCAGTACTTC; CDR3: CASRARGGFGETQYF
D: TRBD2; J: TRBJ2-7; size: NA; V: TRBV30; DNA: TGTGCCTGGAGTCCCGGCGGGCGGGGGGTCTACGAGCAGTACTTC; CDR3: CAWSPGGRGVYEQYF
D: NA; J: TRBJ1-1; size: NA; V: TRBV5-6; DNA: TGTGCCAGCAGCTTCGGAGTTGGTGAAGCTTTCTTT; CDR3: CASSFGVGEAFF
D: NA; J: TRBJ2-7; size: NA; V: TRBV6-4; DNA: TGTGCCAGCAGGCCCCATCCGGAGGTCGGGGAGCAGTACTTC; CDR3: CASRPHPEVGEQYF
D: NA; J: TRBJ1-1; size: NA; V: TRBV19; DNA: TGTGCCAGTAGTACCGGGGGGGGCGTGAACACTGAAGCTTTCTTT; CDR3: CASSTGGGVNTEAFF
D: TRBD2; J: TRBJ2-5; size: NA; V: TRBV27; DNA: TGTGCCAGCAGGGGGGGGAGAGAGACCCAGTACTTC; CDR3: CASRGGRETQYF
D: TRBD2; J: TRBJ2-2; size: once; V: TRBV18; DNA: TGTGCCAGCTCCCGGGAGGGCAACACCGGGGAGCTGTTTTTT; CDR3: CASSREGNTGELFF
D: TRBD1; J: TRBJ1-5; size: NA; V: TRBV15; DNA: TGTGCCACCAGCAGACCCGGGACAGTAATGCAGCCCCAGCATTTT; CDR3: CATSRPGTVMQPQHF
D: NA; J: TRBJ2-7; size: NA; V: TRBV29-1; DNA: TGCAGCGTAGAGGACAGTTCCTACGAGCAGTACTTC; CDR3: CSVEDSSYEQYF
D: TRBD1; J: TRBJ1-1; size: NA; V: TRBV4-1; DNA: TGCGCCAGCAGCCCCCCAGACAGGGGTAACACTGAAGCTTTCTTT; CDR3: CASSPPDRGNTEAFF
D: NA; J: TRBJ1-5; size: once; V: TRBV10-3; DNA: TGTGCCATCAGTGAGTGGGGGGGTGGGGGAAATCAGCCCCAGCATTTT; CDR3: CAISEWGGGGNQPQHF
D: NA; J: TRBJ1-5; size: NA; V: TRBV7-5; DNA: TGTGTCAGAAGTACCCCAGGGGATCAGCCCCAGCATTTT; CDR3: CVRSTPGDQPQHF
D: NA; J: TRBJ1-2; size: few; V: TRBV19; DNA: TGTGCCAGTAGTATAGTGGGGCCCTATGGCTACACCTTC; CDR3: CASSIVGPYGYTF
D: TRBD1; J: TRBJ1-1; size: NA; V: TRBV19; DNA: TGTGCCAGTACCCCGGGACAGGGGGGGTACACTGAAGCTTTCTTT; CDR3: CASTPGQGGYTEAFF
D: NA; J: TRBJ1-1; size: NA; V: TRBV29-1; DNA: TGCAGCGTGAGACCCCGGGGGGACACTGAAGCTTTCTTT; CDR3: CSVRPRGDTEAFF
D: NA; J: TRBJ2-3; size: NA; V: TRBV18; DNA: TGTGCCAGCTCACCACCGACAATGAGTACCACAGATACGCAGTATTTT; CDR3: CASSPPTMSTTDTQYF
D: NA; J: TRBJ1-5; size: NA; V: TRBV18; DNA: TGTGCCAGCTCACCACGGGGGGTTCGACCTAGCAATCAGCCCCAGCATTTT; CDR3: CASSPRGVRPSNQPQHF
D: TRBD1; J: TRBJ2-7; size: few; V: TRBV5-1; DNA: TGCGCCAGCAGCCCAGGGACAGGCGATACCTACGAGCAGTACTTC; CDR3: CASSPGTGDTYEQYF
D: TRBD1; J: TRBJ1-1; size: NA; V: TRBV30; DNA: TGTGCCTGGAGTGTGGACAGGGGACGGAACACTGAAGCTTTCTTT; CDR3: CAWSVDRGRNTEAFF
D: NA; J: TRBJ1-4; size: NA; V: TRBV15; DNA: TGTGCCACCAGCAGACCCCTGGACAGCCGAGCAACTAATGAAAAACTGTTTTTT; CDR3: CATSRPLDSRATNEKLFF
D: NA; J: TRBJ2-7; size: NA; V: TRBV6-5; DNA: TGTGCCAGCAGTTTCCCAGGCAACCCCTACGAGCAGTACTTC; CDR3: CASSFPGNPYEQYF
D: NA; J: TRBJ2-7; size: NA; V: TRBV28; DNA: TGTGCCAGCAGTAGGCCGGGGGTCGACGAGCAGTACTTC; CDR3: CASSRPGVDEQYF
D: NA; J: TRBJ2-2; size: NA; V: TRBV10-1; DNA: TGCGCCACCCAGGGGGGTTCCGGGGAGCTGTTTTTT; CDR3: CATQGGSGELFF
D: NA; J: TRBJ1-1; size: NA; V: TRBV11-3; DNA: TGTGCCAGCAGCCCCCACCGGGGGTCGGGCACTGAAGCTTTCTTT; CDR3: CASSPHRGSGTEAFF
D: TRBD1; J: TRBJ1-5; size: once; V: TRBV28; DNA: TGTGCCAGCACTACTGACAGGGGATGGCAGCCCCAGCATTTT; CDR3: CASTTDRGWQPQHF
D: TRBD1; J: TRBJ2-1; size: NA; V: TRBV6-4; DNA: TGTGCCAGCAGTCCACAGGGTGGAGGACAGGTTGGGCAGTTCTTC; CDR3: CASSPQGGGQVGQFF
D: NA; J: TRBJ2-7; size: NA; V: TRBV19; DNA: TGTGCCAGTAGTGATCGGGGGACCTACGAGCAGTACTTC; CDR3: CASSDRGTYEQYF
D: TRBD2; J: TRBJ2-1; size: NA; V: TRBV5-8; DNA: TGTGCCAGCAGCTCCGGACTAGCGGGAGATAATGAGCAGTTCTTC; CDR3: CASSSGLAGDNEQFF